These 20 T cell receptor beta chains were sequenced from one sample in a study of T cells in Graves' hyperthyroidism and ophthalmopathy. TCR beta CDR3 regions were amplified from RNA transcripts. The HTBI primer set was used in a first-round RT-PCR of the TCR CDR3. TCRdb reanalysed the multiplex PCR reads using MiXCR and keeps one entry per CDR3 protein. The table has around 690,000 distinct CDR3 sequences, 17% seen once. What was sequenced was blood. These receptors were taken from a man in his forties or fifties with Graves' hyperthyroidism.

This clonotype was observed once. The chain joins TRBV15 to TRBJ2-7, with unresolved D. In germline, CDR1 is LNHNV, CDR2 YYDKDF (reference sequence). The germline V and J ends were trimmed by 4 bases and 1 base, with 8 bases remaining between them. The CDR3 consists of 13 residues. The CDR3 sequence is CATSIGVSYEQYF. Written as DNA, the CDR3 is TGTGCCACCAGCATCGGAGTATCCTACGAGCAGTACTTC.

Ten or more counts support this clonotype. The rearrangement joins TRBV2 to TRBJ1-1; no firm D call. The CDR3 length is 12 residues. V lost 2 bases and J lost 8, with 9 bases in between. Germline CDR1 reads SNHLY; CDR2 reads FYNNEI. CDR3 amino acids: CASSEFQHEAFF. Here the CDR3 DNA reads TGTGCCAGCAGTGAATTCCAGCACGAAGCTTTCTTT.

The chain employs TRBV9 and TRBJ2-1; possibly TRBD2 for D (6 bases). CDR1 and CDR2 (germline): SGDLS, YYNGEE. Trimming shortened V by 3 bases and J by 5 bases, and 18 bases separated the two germline ends. The CDR3 sequence is 16 residues long. Written as DNA, the CDR3 is TGTGCCAGCAGCGACCGGACTATTGTTTCGGACAATGAGCAGTTCTTC. Translation: CASSDRTIVSDNEQFF.

This clonotype has a single count. J is TRBJ1-1 and V is TRBV28; D not resolved. Trimming took off 5 bases at V and 1 base at J, with 17 bases between the two ends. This CDR3 contains 16 residues. Germline assignment: CDR1 MDHEN and CDR2 SYDVKM. This chain's CDR3 is CASSTHPAPGNTEAFF. The DNA for the CDR3 is TGTGCCAGCAGTACGCACCCAGCCCCGGGGAACACTGAAGCTTTCTTT.

A few counts support this clonotype. The chain links TRBV6-1 to TRBJ2-1; D is possibly TRBD1 (6 bases). CDR3 length equals 16 residues. Germline lookup yields CDR1 MNHNS and CDR2 SASEGT. V was trimmed by 0 bases and J by 11 bases, leaving 20 bases between them. CDR3 sequence: CASSEATKTDRGKQFF. The CDR3 DNA follows: TGTGCCAGCAGTGAAGCGACAAAAACGGACAGAGGAAAGCAGTTCTTC.

This clonotype was seen a handful of times. This chain connects TRBV10-2 to TRBJ2-1; D perhaps matches TRBD2 (6 bases). Germline CDR1 is WSHSY and CDR2 is SAAADI. The CDR3 runs to 15 residues. The V end was cut by 2 bases, the J end by 7 bases, with 15 bases between. The CDR3 region is CASSEVVGSRNEQFF. The CDR3 nucleotides are TGCGCCAGCAGTGAGGTAGTCGGGAGTCGAAATGAGCAGTTCTTC.

Ten or more counts support this clonotype. V usage is TRBV28 and J usage is TRBJ1-6, with unresolved D. The CDR3 is 15 residues long. The germline V gene encodes CDR1 MDHEN and CDR2 SYDVKM. V was shortened by 7 bases and J by 9 bases, with 19 bases between the two germline ends. CDR3 sequence: CASTPPVPLGSPLHF. The CDR3 nucleotides read TGTGCCAGCACTCCTCCGGTGCCCCTTGGTTCACCCCTCCACTTT.

This clonotype appeared many times. The chain recombines TRBV10-3 with TRBJ2-3; 15 bases align to TRBD2. The germline V gene encodes CDR1 ENHRY and CDR2 SYGVKD. Trimming took 5 bases from V and 6 from J; bases not matched to a gene: 9. This CDR3 region has 17 residues. CDR3 sequence reads: CAISLGLAGGATDTQYF. CDR3 nucleotides: TGTGCCATCAGTCTCGGACTAGCGGGAGGGGCCACGGATACGCAGTATTTT.

This clonotype was seen at least ten times. The CDR3 reads CASTARTEAFF. CDR3 coding DNA: TGTGCCAGCACCGCGAGGACTGAAGCTTTCTTT. The rearrangement uses TRBV6-1 and TRBJ1-1; D unresolved. CDR3 length: 11 amino acids. The V gene lost 7 bases and the J gene lost 5 bases, with 8 bases spanning the gap. CDR1 is MNHNS and CDR2 is SASEGT in the germline V gene.

This clonotype was found many times. The rearrangement links TRBV2 to TRBJ2-3, with D perhaps given as TRBD1 or TRBD2 (5 bases each). The germline gives CDR1 SNHLY, CDR2 FYNNEI. This CDR3 contains 15 residues. V shed 3 bases and J shed 0 bases, with 10 bases lying between them. The CDR3: CASSEGPTSTDTQYF. CDR3 nucleotides: TGTGCCAGCAGTGAGGGACCAACTAGCACAGATACGCAGTATTTT.

This clonotype was picked up many times. The V gene is TRBV2, the J gene TRBJ1-1; TRBD1 is a possible D gene (6 bases). Germline CDR1 is SNHLY and CDR2 is FYNNEI. V was cut by 6 bases and J by 1 base, with 9 bases left in between. The CDR3 is made up of 13 amino acids. CDR3 amino acids: CASSGQTNTEAFF. As DNA, the CDR3 is TGTGCCAGCAGCGGACAGACGAACACTGAAGCTTTCTTT.

V is TRBV14 and J is TRBJ1-1; D not certain. The V end lost 4 bases, the J end lost 4 bases, and 13 bases lay between the germline ends. Germline V gives CDR1 SGHDN, CDR2 FVKESK. The CDR3 has 14 residues. The CDR3 nucleotides read TGTGCCAGCAGCCCTAAGTTGGTAGGCACTGAAGCTTTCTTT. It specifies CASSPKLVGTEAFF.

This chain links TRBV30 with TRBJ1-5, with 9 nucleotides matching TRBD1. Germline V gene sequence: CDR1 GTSNPN, CDR2 SVGIG (reference sequence). The CDR3 covers 14 residues. V was clipped by 2 bases and J by 6 bases; unmatched bases: 5. CDR3 in DNA: TGTGCCTGGAGTAAGGGACAGGGACGTCAGCCCCAGCATTTT. This encodes CAWSKGQGRQPQHF.

The sample holds many counts of this clonotype. This sequence joins TRBV2 and TRBJ1-1, with 10 bases identical to TRBD1. The CDR3 runs to 15 residues. The J segment lost 4 bases and the V segment lost 5 bases, leaving 7 bases of the junction unmatched. Looked up from germline, CDR1 is SNHLY and CDR2 is FYNNEI. CDR3 loop: CASSYHRDRGTEAFF. The CDR3 coding sequence is TGTGCCAGCAGTTATCACCGGGACAGGGGCACTGAAGCTTTCTTT.

The sample holds a few counts of this clonotype. This chain connects TRBV14 to TRBJ1-2, with 7 bases lining up with TRBD1. The trim removed 1 base at V and 3 bases at J, leaving 8 bases unmatched. The CDR3 extends over 16 amino acids. Germline values: CDR1 SGHDN, CDR2 FVKESK. The CDR3 protein is CASSQGEGGDYYGYTF. The DNA for the CDR3 is TGTGCCAGCAGCCAAGGGGAAGGGGGCGATTACTATGGCTACACCTTC.

This clonotype was seen a handful of times. The genes are TRBV20-1 and TRBJ2-1; D not certain. Germline V gene sequence: CDR1 DFQATT, CDR2 SNEGSKA (reference sequence). V lost 0 bases to trimming and J lost 0 bases, with 6 bases between them. CDR3 length equals 14 residues. In nucleotides, the CDR3 is TGCAGTGCTAGAGACGGAAGCTCCTACAATGAGCAGTTCTTC. Translation: CSARDGSSYNEQFF.

In this sample, this clonotype turned up many times. This chain connects TRBV6-1 to TRBJ1-4; 9 bases are shared with TRBD1. There are 15 residues in the CDR3. The V gene end was trimmed by 5 bases and the J gene end by 8 bases; junction bases not matched to a gene: 9. CDR1 and CDR2 from the germline V gene are MNHNS and SASEGT. Written as DNA, the CDR3 is TGTGCCAGCAGTTACTGGGGACAGGGAGACGAAAAACTGTTTTTT. It codes for CASSYWGQGDEKLFF.

This clonotype occurred a few times. J is TRBJ2-5 and V is TRBV29-1, with 7 bases lining up with TRBD2. J lost 0 bases, V lost 4 bases, and 5 bases had no gene match. CDR1 is SQVTM, CDR2 ANQGSEA, per germline. This CDR3 contains 14 residues. CDR3 sequence: CSVVREGHQETQYF. In DNA, the CDR3 is TGCAGCGTTGTTAGGGAGGGTCACCAAGAGACCCAGTACTTC.

Only a few counts were recorded for this clonotype. The CDR3: CASSYSNQADTQYF. CDR3 nucleotides: TGTGCCAGCAGTTACTCGAATCAGGCAGATACGCAGTATTTT. This chain joins TRBV6-5 and TRBJ2-3, with D unclear. The germline gives CDR1 MNHEY, CDR2 SVGAGI. The CDR3 loop spans 14 amino acids. V shed 0 bases and J shed 4 bases, with 8 bases lying between them.

This clonotype has a count of ten or more. The J gene is TRBJ2-7, the V gene TRBV10-3; the D gene is possibly TRBD1 (6 bases). Trimming pared 2 bases from V and 6 bases from J, leaving 20 bases between. Germline CDR1 reads ENHRY; CDR2 reads SYGVKD. This CDR3 spans 16 amino acids. Here the CDR3 DNA reads TGTGCCATCAGTGAGCAAAATACCCGACAGGCGGGCGAGCAGTACTTC. Its protein is CAISEQNTRQAGEQYF.